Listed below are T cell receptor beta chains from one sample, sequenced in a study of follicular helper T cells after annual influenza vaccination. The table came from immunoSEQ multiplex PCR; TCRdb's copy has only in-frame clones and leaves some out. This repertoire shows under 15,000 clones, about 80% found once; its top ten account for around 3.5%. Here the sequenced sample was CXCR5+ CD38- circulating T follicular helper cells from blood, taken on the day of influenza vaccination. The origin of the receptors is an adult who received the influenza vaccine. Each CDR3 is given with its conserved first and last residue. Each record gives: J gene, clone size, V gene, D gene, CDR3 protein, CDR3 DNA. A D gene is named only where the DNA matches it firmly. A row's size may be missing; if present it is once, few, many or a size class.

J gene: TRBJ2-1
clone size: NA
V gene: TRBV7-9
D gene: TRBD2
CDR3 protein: CASSPRGGLYNEQFF
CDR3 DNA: TGTGCCAGCAGCCCGCGGGGGGGCCTCTACAATGAGCAGTTCTTC

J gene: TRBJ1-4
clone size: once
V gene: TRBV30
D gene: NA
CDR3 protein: CAWSVAGTNEKLFF
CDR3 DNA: TGTGCCTGGAGCGTGGCGGGGACTAATGAAAAACTGTTTTTT

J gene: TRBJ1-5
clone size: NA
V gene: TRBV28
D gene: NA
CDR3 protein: CASIGEGRSNQPQHF
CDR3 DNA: TGTGCCAGCATAGGGGAAGGACGTAGCAATCAGCCCCAGCATTTT

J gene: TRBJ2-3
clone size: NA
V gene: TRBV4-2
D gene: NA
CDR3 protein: CASSLRDSSTDTQYF
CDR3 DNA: TGTGCCAGCAGCCTCCGGGACTCCTCCACAGATACGCAGTATTTT

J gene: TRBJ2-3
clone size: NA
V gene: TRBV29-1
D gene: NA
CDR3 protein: CSVDVGSTDTQCF
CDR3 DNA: TGCAGCGTTGATGTGGGGAGCACAGATACGCAGTGTTTT

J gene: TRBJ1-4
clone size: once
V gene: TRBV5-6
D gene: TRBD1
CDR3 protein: CASSSTGGRIATNEKLFF
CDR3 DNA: TGTGCCAGCAGCTCTACAGGGGGCCGGATTGCAACTAATGAAAAACTGTTTTTT

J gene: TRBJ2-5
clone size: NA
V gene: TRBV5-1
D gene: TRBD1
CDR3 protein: CASSSNLQGSGETQYF
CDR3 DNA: TGCGCCAGCAGCTCGAACTTACAGGGGTCGGGAGAGACCCAGTACTTC

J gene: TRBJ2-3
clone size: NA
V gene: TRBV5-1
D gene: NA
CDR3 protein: CASSLARGGTDTQYF
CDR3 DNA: TGCGCCAGCAGCTTGGCAAGGGGAGGCACAGATACGCAGTATTTT

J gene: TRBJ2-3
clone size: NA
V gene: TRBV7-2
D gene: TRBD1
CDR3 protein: CASSFRQGPTDTQYF
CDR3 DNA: TGTGCCAGCAGCTTCCGACAGGGCCCCACAGATACGCAGTATTTT

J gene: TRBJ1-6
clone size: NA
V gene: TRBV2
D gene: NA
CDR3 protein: CASTVGVRSPLHF
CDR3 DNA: TGTGCCAGCACCGTAGGGGTAAGGTCACCCCTCCACTTT

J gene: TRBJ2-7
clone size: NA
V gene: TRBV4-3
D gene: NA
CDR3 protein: CASQRERGPYEQYF
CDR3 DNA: TGCGCCAGTCAAAGGGAGAGGGGCCCCTACGAGCAGTACTTC

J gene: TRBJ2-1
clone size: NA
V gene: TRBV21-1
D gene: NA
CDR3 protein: CAFREGQGARFGNEQFF
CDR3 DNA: TGTGCCTTCCGGGAGGGACAGGGGGCAAGATTTGGGAATGAGCAGTTCTTC

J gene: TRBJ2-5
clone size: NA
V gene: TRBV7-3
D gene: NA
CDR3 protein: CASSLSAGYQETQYF
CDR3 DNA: TGTGCCAGCAGCTTAAGCGCGGGGTACCAAGAGACCCAGTACTTC

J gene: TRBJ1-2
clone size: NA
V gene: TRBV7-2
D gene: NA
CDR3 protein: CASSPTAGGQSYGYTF
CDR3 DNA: TGTGCCAGCAGCCCCACGGCTGGGGGGCAGAGCTATGGCTACACCTTC

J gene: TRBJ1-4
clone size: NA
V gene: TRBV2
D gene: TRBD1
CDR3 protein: CASRESTGQSEKLFF
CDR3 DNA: TGTGCCAGCAGGGAATCCACGGGACAGTCCGAAAAACTGTTTTTT

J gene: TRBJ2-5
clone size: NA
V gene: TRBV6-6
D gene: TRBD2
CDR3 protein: CASSLAGTSGQETQYF
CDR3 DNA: TGTGCCAGCAGTTTAGCCGGGACTAGCGGGCAAGAGACCCAGTACTTC

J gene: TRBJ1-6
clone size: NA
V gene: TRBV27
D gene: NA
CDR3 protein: CASSISYNSPLHF
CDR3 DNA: TGTGCCAGCAGTATCTCCTATAATTCACCCCTCCACTTT

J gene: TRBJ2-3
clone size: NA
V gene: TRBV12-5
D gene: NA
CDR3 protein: CASGFDRNTQYF
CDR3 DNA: TGTGCTAGTGGTTTCGATAGGAATACGCAGTATTTT

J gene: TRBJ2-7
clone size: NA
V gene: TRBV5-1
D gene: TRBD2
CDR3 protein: CASSLDSGGLTYEQYF
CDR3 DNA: TGCGCCAGCAGCCTGGATAGCGGGGGCCTTACCTACGAGCAGTACTTC

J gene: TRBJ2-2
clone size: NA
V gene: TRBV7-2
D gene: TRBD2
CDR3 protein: CASSLQAGAQGGELFF
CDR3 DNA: TGTGCCAGCAGCTTACAAGCGGGGGCCCAGGGCGGGGAGCTGTTTTTT

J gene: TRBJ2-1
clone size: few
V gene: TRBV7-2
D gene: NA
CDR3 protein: CASSPAGTRPNEQFF
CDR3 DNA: TGTGCCAGCAGCCCTGCCGGGACACGGCCCAATGAGCAGTTCTTC

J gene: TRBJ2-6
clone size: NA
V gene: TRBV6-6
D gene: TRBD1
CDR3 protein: CASSTGQGSGANVLTF
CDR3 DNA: TGTGCCAGCAGTACGGGACAGGGTTCTGGGGCCAACGTCCTGACTTTC

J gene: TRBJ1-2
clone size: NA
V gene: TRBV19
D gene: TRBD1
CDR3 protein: CASSLQGGTNYGYTF
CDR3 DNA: TGTGCCAGTAGCCTACAGGGGGGAACTAACTATGGCTACACCTTC

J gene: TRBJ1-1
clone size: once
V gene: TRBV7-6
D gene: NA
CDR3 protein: CASSFGTGVNTEAFF
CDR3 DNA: TGTGCCAGCAGCTTCGGGACGGGAGTGAACACTGAAGCTTTCTTT

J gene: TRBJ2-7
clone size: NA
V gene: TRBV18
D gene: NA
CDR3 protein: CASSPTGQGHYEQYF
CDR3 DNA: TGTGCCAGCTCACCGACTGGCCAGGGTCACTACGAGCAGTACTTC

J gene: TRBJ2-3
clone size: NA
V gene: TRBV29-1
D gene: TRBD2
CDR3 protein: CSASLAGGSDTQYF
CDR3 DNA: TGCAGCGCTTCGCTAGCGGGGGGCTCAGATACGCAGTATTTT

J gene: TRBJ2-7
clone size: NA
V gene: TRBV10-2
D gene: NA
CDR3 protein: CASGDGDEQYF
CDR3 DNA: TGCGCCAGCGGGGATGGTGACGAGCAGTACTTC

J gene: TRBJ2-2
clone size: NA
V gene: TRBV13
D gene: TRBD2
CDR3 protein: CASSQARTSGVNTGELFF
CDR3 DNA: TGTGCCAGCAGCCAAGCTAGGACTAGCGGGGTGAACACCGGGGAGCTGTTTTTT

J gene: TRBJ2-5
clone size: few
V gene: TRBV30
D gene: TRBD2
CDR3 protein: CAWSGGTRLRETQYF
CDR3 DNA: TGTGCCTGGAGTGGCGGGACTAGACTACGCGAGACCCAGTACTTC

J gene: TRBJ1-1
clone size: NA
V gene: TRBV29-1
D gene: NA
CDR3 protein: CSVGGRGNTEAFF
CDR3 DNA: TGCAGCGTTGGGGGCAGGGGGAACACTGAAGCTTTCTTT

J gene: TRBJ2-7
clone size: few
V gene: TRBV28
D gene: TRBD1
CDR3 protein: CASSLTGQGSSYEQYF
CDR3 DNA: TGTGCCAGCAGTCTCACCGGACAGGGGAGCTCCTACGAGCAGTACTTC

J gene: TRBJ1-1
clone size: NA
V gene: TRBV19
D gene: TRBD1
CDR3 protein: CASSISSGTGNTEAFF
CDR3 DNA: TGTGCCAGTAGTATATCTTCTGGGACAGGGAACACTGAAGCTTTCTTT

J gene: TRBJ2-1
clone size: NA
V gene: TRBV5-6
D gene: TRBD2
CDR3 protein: CASRAGGYSYNEQFF
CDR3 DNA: TGTGCCAGTCGGGCGGGGGGCTACTCCTACAATGAGCAGTTCTTC

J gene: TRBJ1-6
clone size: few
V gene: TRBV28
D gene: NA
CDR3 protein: CATGVGNSPLHF
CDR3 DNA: TGTGCCACAGGGGTGGGAAATTCACCCCTCCACTTT

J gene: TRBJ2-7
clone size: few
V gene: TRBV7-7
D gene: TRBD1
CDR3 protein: CASSGARGRILHEQYF
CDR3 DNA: TGTGCCAGCAGCGGGGCTAGGGGGCGTATTCTCCACGAGCAGTACTTC

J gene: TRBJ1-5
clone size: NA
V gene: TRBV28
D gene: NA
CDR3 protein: CASSPQGGESNQPQHF
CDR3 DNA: TGTGCCAGCAGTCCCCAAGGGGGGGAAAGCAATCAGCCCCAGCATTTT

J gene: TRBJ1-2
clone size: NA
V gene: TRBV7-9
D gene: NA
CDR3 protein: CASSLGPDRGGYTF
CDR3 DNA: TGTGCCAGCAGCTTAGGACCGGACCGGGGTGGCTACACCTTC